This T cell receptor (beta chain) was found in a study of T cells expressing NK-cell markers. Germline V gene sequence: CDR1 SGHTA, CDR2 FQGNSA. This CDR3 is 16 amino acids long. TCRdb reprocessed the 5' RACE reads and reports one entry per CDR3 protein, with no DNA. The table lists a few hundred thousand distinct CDR3 sequences. The clonotype was recovered from a man between 18 and 69 years old in good health. The sequencing sample was made of blood T cells: a sorted CD56 or NKG2C T cell subset, CD4+ or CD8+ T cells, or bulk PBMC T cells (not recorded which). The genes are TRBV7-2 and TRBJ2-3; the TRBD1 assignment by TCRdb is unverifiable without DNA. This CDR3 reads CASSLELAGGGDTQYF.